This is a list of T cell receptor beta chains from one sample in a study of human T cells and chemical hapten exposure. TCRdb recomputed calls from the RACE reads with MiXCR, one row per CDR3 protein. The data hold 85,000 to 100,000 distinct CDR3 sequences, with roughly 27% observed a single time. This sample comprised whole blood, obtained in connection with sensitization to the hapten diphenylcyclopropenone (DPC). The receptors come from a man aged 40-50 years with alopecia areata. Some clones in this sample may be carry-over from other donors' samples. Each CDR3 is given with its conserved first and last residue. D genes are given only for firm matches. The size of a clone is reported for some rows only, either as once, few or many, or as a class for expanded clones.

TRBJ2-3 . TRBV28 few TGTGCCAGCAGTCCACGCCCCCCCTCGATCTCGCAGTATTTT CASSPRPPSISQYF
TRBJ2-1 . TRBV12-3/TRBV12-4 . TGTGCCAGCAGTTTACTTGGAAATGAGCAGTTCTTC CASSLLGNEQFF
TRBJ1-5 . TRBV9 few TGTGCCAGCAGCGTAGGGGGGGGCAATCAGCCCCAGCATTTT CASSVGGGNQPQHF
TRBJ2-7 TRBD2 TRBV20-1 . TGCAGTGCTAGAGATCCAGCGGGAGGCGCCTACGAGCAGTACTTC CSARDPAGGAYEQYF
TRBJ2-3 TRBD2 TRBV7-2 . TGTGCCAGCACCCCTCGGAGCGGGGCTTACACAGATACGCAGTATTTT CASTPRSGAYTDTQYF
TRBJ2-7 . TRBV5-1 . TGCGCCAGCAGCAGGCGGGGTGGAGGGCTCAGCTCCTACGAGCAGTACTTC CASSRRGGGLSSYEQYF
TRBJ2-1 . TRBV12-3/TRBV12-4 . TGTGCCAGCAGTTGTTATGAGGAAGGGCGGTTCTTC CASSCYEEGRFF
TRBJ1-5 . TRBV24-1 . TGTGCCACCAGTGATTTGTGGCAGGGCGCAAATCAGCCCCAGCATTTT CATSDLWQGANQPQHF
TRBJ1-1 . TRBV20-1 few TGCAGTGCTCAGGACGACAGCCACACTGAAGCTTTCTTT CSAQDDSHTEAFF
TRBJ2-1 . TRBV13 . TGTGCCAGCAGCTCCAGTGATAGCGGTTCCTCCTACAATGAGCAGTTCTTC CASSSSDSGSSYNEQFF
TRBJ1-5 . TRBV20-1 few TGCAGTGCTAGAAGGGGGGTCGCTCAGCCCCAGCATTTT CSARRGVAQPQHF
TRBJ2-3 . TRBV9 . TGTGCCAGCAGCGTAGATACCTGGGGAAGACAGAGCACAGATACGCAGTATTTT CASSVDTWGRQSTDTQYF
TRBJ2-4 TRBD2 TRBV10-3 . TGTGCCATCAGTGAGTCAGCGGGAGGGAAAAACATTCAGTACTTC CAISESAGGKNIQYF
TRBJ2-2 . TRBV7-6 few TGTGCCAGCAGCGCTCAGAATACCGGGGAGCTGTTTTTT CASSAQNTGELFF
TRBJ1-5 . TRBV28 . TGTGCCAGCAGTATTCTCGGGAGGCAGAGCAATCAGCCCCAGCATTTT CASSILGRQSNQPQHF
TRBJ1-1 . TRBV27 . TGTGCCAGCAGTTCAACACGTGGGACACTCACTGAAGCTTTCTTT CASSSTRGTLTEAFF
TRBJ2-7 TRBD2 TRBV12-3/TRBV12-4 . TGTGCCAGCAGCCCTGGGGGGGTCTACGAGCAGTACTTC CASSPGGVYEQYF
TRBJ2-5 . TRBV5-4 . TGTGCCAGCAGCCCGGATTATCCGGGAGCCACCGCGCAGACCCAGTACTTC CASSPDYPGATAQTQYF
TRBJ2-6 . TRBV7-2 few TGTGCCAGCAGCGGGAATCCATTCTCTGGGGCCAACGTCCTGACTTTC CASSGNPFSGANVLTF
TRBJ2-2 . TRBV6-1 . TGTGCCAGCGCTCAGTGGATGAACACCGGGGAGCTGTTTTTT CASAQWMNTGELFF
TRBJ2-3 . TRBV3-1 . TGTGCCAGCAGCCAAGATCGAGTAGATACGCAGTATTTT CASSQDRVDTQYF
TRBJ2-3 . TRBV7-9 . TGTGCCAGCAGCTTAGTTCGGTCTAGCACAGATACGCAGTATTTT CASSLVRSSTDTQYF
TRBJ2-2 . TRBV24-1 . TGTGCCACCAGTGACACAGGGTACACCGGGGAGCTGTTTTTT CATSDTGYTGELFF
TRBJ1-2 TRBD1 TRBV6-5 . TGTGCCAGCAGTTACTCTAGGGGGCCCCAGGATGGCTACAACTTC CASSYSRGPQDGYNF
TRBJ2-6 . TRBV7-8 . TGTGCCAGCAGCAGTAGGCAGGGCTGGGCCAACGTCCTGACTTTC CASSSRQGWANVLTF
TRBJ2-5 TRBD2 TRBV20-1 . TGCAGTGCTAGGGGCTTCCTAGCGGTTCAAGAGACCCAGTACTTC CSARGFLAVQETQYF
TRBJ2-7 . TRBV28 . TGTGCCAGCAGTCGACCTCTAGACAGGTCGGACTTC CASSRPLDRSDF
TRBJ2-5 . TRBV5-1 . TGCGCCAGCAGCTTGGGGGCAGTTGAGACCCAGTACTTC CASSLGAVETQYF
TRBJ1-3 TRBD1 TRBV12-3/TRBV12-4 few TGTGCCAGCAGGGGGACAGCCCTGAGCTCTGGAAACACCATATATTTT CASRGTALSSGNTIYF
TRBJ1-2 TRBD1 TRBV28 few TGTGCCAGCAGCATCAGGGGGCGCATTAGCACCTTC CASSIRGRISTF
TRBJ2-1 . TRBV12-3/TRBV12-4 . TGTGCCAGCACTCAAGGACAAGCTAAATCGGGTGAGCAGTTCTTC CASTQGQAKSGEQFF
TRBJ2-3 . TRBV12-3/TRBV12-4 . TGTGCCAGCAGTTTTAGGCAGGCAACAGATACGCAGTATTTT CASSFRQATDTQYF
TRBJ2-3 . TRBV5-1 . TGCGCCAGCAGCTTGGGACATAGCACAGATACGCAGTATTTT CASSLGHSTDTQYF
TRBJ2-3 . TRBV12-3/TRBV12-4 few TGTGCCAGCACCCCCAGCGCAGATACGCAGTATTTT CASTPSADTQYF
TRBJ2-7 . TRBV10-3 . TGTGCCATCAGATCAGGGGACCAAAGCTCCTACGAGCAGTACTTC CAIRSGDQSSYEQYF
TRBJ2-2 TRBD2 TRBV12-3/TRBV12-4 few TGTGCCAGCAGCAACCAAAGACTAGCGGGAGTCACCGGGGAGCTGTTTTTT CASSNQRLAGVTGELFF
TRBJ2-7 . TRBV20-1 . TGCAGTGCTAGAGATGACGTTAGCGGAGGTACCTACGAGCAGTACTTC CSARDDVSGGTYEQYF
TRBJ2-1 . TRBV6-5 . TGTGCCAGCAGCCTCAGACGTTGCAATGAGCAGTTCTTC CASSLRRCNEQFF
TRBJ2-1 . TRBV6-5 . TGTGCCAGCAGACGCAAAGGGAGGGGGGCGCGAAATGAGCAGTTCTTC CASRRKGRGARNEQFF
TRBJ2-6 . TRBV15 few TGTGCCACAGCGCGGGGGCATGGGGCCAACGTCCTGACTTTC CATARGHGANVLTF
TRBJ2-7 . TRBV28 few TGTGCCAGCACCTCCTCGGGCAATTGGAACGAGCAGTACTTC CASTSSGNWNEQYF